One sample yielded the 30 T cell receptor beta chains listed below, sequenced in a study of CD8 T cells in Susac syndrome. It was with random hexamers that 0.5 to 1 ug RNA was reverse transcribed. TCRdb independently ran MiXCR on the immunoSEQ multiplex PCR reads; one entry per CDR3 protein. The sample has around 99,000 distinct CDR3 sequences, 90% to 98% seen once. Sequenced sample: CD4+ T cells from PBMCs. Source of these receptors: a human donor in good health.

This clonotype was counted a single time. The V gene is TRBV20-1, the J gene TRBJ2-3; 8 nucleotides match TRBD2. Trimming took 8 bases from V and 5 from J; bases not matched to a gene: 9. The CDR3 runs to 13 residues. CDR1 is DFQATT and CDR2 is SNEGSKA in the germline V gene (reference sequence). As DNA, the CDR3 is TGCAGTTTCGGGGGGGGAGTTGAAGATACGCAGTATTTT. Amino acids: CSFGGGVEDTQYF.

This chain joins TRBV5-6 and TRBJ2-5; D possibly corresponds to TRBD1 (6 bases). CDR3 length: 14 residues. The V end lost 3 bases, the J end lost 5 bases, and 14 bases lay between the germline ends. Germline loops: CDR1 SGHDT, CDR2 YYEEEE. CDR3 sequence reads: CASSSDGGGETQYF. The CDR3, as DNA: TGTGCCAGCAGCTCCGATGGGGGCGGGGAGACCCAGTACTTC.

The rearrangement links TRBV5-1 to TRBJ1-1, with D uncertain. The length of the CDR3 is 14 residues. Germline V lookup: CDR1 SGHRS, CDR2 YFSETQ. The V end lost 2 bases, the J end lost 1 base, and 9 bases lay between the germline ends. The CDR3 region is CASSFDTQNTEAFF. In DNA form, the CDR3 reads TGCGCCAGCAGCTTTGACACGCAGAACACTGAAGCTTTCTTT.

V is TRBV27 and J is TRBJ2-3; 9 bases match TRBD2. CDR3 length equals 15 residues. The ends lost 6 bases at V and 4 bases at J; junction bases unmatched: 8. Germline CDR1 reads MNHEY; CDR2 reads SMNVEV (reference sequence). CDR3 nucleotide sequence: TGTGCCAGCAGAAACGGCGGGGGGGCTCCAGATACGCAGTATTTT. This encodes CASRNGGGAPDTQYF.

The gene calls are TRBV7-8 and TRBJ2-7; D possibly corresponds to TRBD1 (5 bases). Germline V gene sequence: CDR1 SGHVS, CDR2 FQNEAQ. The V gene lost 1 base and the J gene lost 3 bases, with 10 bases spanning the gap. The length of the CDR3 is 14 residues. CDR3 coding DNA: TGTGCCAGCAGCTTAGAGGGGCCACACTACGAGCAGTACTTC. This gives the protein CASSLEGPHYEQYF.

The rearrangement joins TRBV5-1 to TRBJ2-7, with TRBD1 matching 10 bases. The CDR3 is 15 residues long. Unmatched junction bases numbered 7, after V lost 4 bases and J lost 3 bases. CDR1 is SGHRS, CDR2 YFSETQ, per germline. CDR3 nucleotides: TGCGCCAGCAGCCCCGGGACAGGGGCCTACTACGAGCAGTACTTC. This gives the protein CASSPGTGAYYEQYF.

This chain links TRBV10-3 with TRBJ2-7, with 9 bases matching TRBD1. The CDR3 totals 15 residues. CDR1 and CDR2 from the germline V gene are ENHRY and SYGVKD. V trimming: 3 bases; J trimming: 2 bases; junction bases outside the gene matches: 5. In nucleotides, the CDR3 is TGTGCCATCAGTGACAGGGGACAGGGCCCCTACGAGCAGTACTTC. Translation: CAISDRGQGPYEQYF.

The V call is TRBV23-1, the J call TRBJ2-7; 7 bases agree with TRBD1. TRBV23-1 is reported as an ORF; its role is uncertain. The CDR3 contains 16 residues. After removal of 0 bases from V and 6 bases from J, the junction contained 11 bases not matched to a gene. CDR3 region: CASSQSMGTVLGEQYF. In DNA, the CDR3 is TGCGCCAGCAGTCAATCAATGGGGACAGTCTTAGGCGAGCAGTACTTC.

Here the CDR3 reads CASSLGVRPLHF. The CDR3 nucleotides are TGTGCCAGCAGCTTGGGGGTGCGGCCCCTCCACTTT. The V gene is TRBV7-2, the J gene TRBJ1-6, with D perhaps matching TRBD1 (5 bases). The length of the CDR3 is 12 residues. Germline CDR1 is SGHTA and CDR2 is FQGNSA. V was clipped by 3 bases and J by 13 bases, with 10 bases between them.

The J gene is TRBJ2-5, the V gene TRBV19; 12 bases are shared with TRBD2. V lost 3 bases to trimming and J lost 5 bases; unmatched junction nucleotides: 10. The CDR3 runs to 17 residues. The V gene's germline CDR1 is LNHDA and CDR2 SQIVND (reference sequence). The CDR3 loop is CASSMVGLAGSRETQYF. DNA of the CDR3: TGTGCCAGTAGTATGGTCGGACTAGCGGGGTCCCGGGAGACCCAGTACTTC.

The CDR3 sequence: CASSWAGGRNTGELFF. For the CDR3, the DNA is TGTGCCAGCAGCTGGGCGGGCGGGCGGAACACCGGGGAGCTGTTTTTT. The rearrangement uses TRBV7-9 and TRBJ2-2; D is perhaps TRBD2 (5 bases). V was pared by 4 bases and J by 1 base, with 13 bases between. CDR3 length equals 16 residues. Germline CDR1 reads SEHNR; CDR2 reads FQNEAQ (reference sequence).

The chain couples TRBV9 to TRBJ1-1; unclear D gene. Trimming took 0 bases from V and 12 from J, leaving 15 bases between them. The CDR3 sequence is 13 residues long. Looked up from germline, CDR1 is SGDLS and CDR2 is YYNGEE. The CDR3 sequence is CASSVDWFGRPFF. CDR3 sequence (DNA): TGTGCCAGCAGCGTAGATTGGTTCGGTCGGCCTTTCTTT. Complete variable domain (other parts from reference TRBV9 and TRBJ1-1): DSGVTQTPKHLITATGQRVTLRCSPRSGDLSVYWYQQSLDQGLQFLIQYYNGEERAKGNILERFSAQQFPDLHSELNLSSLELGDSALYFCASSVDWFGRPFFGQGTRLTVV.

This CDR3 reads CASSLGTAGSEQYF. DNA for the CDR3: TGTGCCAGCAGCTTAGGGACAGCCGGAAGCGAGCAGTACTTC. This rearrangement joins TRBV9 to TRBJ2-7, with TRBD1 matching over 7 bases. The J segment lost 6 bases and the V segment lost 4 bases, leaving 10 bases of the junction unmatched. Germline V gives CDR1 SGDLS, CDR2 YYNGEE. CDR3 size: 14 residues. Drawing the rest from reference TRBV9 and TRBJ2-7, the complete variable domain is DSGVTQTPKHLITATGQRVTLRCSPRSGDLSVYWYQQSLDQGLQFLIQYYNGEERAKGNILERFSAQQFPDLHSELNLSSLELGDSALYFCASSLGTAGSEQYFGPGTRLTVT.

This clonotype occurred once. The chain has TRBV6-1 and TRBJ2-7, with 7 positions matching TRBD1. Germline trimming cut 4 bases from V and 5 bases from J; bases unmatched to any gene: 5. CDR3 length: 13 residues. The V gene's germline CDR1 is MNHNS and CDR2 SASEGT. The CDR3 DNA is TGTGCCAGCAGTGTCTACAGGGGAGACGAGCAGTACTTC. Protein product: CASSVYRGDEQYF.

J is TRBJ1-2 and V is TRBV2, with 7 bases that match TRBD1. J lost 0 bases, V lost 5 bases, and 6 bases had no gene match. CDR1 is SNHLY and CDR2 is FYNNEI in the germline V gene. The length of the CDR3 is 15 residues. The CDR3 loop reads CASSSTDRANYGYTF. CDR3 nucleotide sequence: TGTGCCAGCAGTTCCACCGACAGGGCTAACTATGGCTACACCTTC. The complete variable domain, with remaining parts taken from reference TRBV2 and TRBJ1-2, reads EPEVTQTPSHQVTQMGQEVILRCVPISNHLYFYWYRQILGQKVEFLVSFYNNEISEKSEIFDDQFSVERPDGSNFTLKIRSTKLEDSAMYFCASSSTDRANYGYTFGSGTRLTVV.

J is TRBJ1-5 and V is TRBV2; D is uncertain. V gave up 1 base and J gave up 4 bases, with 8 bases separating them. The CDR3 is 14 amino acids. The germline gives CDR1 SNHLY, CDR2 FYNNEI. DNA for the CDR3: TGTGCCAGCAGTGAAGGGGTGCTGAATCAGCCCCAGCATTTT. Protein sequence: CASSEGVLNQPQHF.

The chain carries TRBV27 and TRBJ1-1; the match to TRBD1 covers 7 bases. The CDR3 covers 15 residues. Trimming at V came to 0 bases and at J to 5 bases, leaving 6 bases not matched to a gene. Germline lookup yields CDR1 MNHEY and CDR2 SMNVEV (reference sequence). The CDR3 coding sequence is TGTGCCAGCAGTTTATCGAAGCAGGGGGGAACTGAAGCTTTCTTT. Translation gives CASSLSKQGGTEAFF.

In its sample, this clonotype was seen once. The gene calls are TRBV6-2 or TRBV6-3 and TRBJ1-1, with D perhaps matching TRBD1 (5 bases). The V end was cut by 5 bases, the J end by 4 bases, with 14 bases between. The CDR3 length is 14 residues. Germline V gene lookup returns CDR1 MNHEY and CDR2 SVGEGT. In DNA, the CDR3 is TGTGCCAGCAGTAGCTGGGGCAGACGCACTGAAGCTTTCTTT. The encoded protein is CASSSWGRRTEAFF.

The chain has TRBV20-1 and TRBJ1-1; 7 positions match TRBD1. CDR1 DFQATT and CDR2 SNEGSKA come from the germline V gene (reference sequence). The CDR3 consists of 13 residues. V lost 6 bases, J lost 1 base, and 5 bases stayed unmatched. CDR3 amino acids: CSASSGGNTEAFF. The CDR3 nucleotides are TGCAGTGCCTCTTCAGGGGGGAACACTGAAGCTTTCTTT.

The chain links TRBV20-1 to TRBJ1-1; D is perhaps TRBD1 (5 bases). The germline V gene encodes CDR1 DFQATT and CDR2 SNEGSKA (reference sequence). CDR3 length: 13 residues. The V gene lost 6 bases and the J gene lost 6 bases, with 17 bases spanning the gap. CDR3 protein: CSAVTQGGPEAFF. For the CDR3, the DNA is TGCAGTGCCGTAACCCAGGGAGGTCCTGAAGCTTTCTTT.

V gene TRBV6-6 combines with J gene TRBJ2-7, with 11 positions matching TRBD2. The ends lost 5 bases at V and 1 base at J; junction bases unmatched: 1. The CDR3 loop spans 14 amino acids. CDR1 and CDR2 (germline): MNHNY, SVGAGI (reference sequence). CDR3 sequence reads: CASSASGRSYEQYF. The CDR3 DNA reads TGTGCCAGCAGTGCTAGCGGGAGGTCCTACGAGCAGTACTTC.

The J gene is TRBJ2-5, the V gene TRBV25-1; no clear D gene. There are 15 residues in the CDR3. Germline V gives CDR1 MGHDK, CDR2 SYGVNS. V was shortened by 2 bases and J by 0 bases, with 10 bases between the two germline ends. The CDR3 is CASSEPRRYQETQYF. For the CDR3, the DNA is TGTGCCAGCAGTGAACCCCGACGGTACCAAGAGACCCAGTACTTC.

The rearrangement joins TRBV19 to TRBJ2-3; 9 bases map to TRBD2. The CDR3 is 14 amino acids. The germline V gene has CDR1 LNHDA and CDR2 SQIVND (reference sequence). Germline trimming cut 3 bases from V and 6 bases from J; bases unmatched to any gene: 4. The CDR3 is CASSIGGRVDTQYF. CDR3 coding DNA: TGTGCCAGTAGTATCGGCGGGAGGGTGGATACGCAGTATTTT.

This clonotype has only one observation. The CDR3 DNA is TGCAGTGCCAAGATCCCGGGCTACGAGCAGTACTTC. This gives the protein CSAKIPGYEQYF. V gene TRBV20-1 combines with J gene TRBJ2-7; no definite D call. CDR3 length equals 12 residues. Trimming left V 6 bases short and J 3 bases short, with 12 bases between. Germline CDR1 reads DFQATT; CDR2 reads SNEGSKA (reference sequence).

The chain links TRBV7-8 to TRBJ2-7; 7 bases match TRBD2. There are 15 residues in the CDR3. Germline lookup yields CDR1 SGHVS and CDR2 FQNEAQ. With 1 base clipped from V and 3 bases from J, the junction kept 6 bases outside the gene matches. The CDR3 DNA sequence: TGTGCCAGCAGCTTAGGGATGGGAGGGAGCTACGAGCAGTACTTC. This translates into CASSLGMGGSYEQYF.

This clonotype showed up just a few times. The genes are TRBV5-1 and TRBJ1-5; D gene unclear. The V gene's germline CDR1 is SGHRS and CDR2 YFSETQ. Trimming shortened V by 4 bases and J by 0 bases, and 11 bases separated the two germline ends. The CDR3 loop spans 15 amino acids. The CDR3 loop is CASSPGRNSNQPQHF. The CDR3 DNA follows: TGCGCCAGCAGCCCCGGACGGAATAGCAATCAGCCCCAGCATTTT.

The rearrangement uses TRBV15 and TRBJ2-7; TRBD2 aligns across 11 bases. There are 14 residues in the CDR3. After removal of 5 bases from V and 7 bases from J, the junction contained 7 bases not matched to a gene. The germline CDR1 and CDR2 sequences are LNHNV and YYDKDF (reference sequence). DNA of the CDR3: TGTGCCACCAGCCGCGGACTAGCGGGCGGTGAGCAGTACTTC. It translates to CATSRGLAGGEQYF.

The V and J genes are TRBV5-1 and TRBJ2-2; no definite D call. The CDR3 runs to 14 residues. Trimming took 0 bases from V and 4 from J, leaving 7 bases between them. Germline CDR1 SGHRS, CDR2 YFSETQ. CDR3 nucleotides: TGCGCCAGCAGCTTGGGCACGGGCACCGGGGAGCTGTTTTTT. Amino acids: CASSLGTGTGELFF.

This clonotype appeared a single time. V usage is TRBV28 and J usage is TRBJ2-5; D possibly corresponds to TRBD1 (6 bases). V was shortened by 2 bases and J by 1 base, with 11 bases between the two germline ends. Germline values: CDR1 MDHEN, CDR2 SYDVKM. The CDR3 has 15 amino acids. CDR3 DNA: TGTGCCAGCAGTTTAGGGTCCAGGGGCCAAGAGACCCAGTACTTC. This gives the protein CASSLGSRGQETQYF.

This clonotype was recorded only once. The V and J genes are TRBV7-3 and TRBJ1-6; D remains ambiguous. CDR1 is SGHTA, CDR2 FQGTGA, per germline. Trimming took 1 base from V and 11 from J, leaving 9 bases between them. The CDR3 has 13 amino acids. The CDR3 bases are TGTGCCAGCAGCTTAAATCCCGGGACACCCCTCCACTTT. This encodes CASSLNPGTPLHF.